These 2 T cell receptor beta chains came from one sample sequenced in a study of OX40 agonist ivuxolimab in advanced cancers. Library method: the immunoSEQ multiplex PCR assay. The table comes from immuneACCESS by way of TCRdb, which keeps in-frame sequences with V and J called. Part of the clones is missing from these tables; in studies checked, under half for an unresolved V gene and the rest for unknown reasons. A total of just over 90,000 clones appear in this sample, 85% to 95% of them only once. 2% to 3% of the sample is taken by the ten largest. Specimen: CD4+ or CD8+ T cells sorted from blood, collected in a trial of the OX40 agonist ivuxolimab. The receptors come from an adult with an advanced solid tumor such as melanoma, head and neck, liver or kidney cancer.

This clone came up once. Here the CDR3 reads CASSLWGFSSYNEQFF. Here the CDR3 DNA reads TGTGCCAGCAGTTTATGGGGGTTCAGCTCCTACAATGAGCAGTTCTTC. This chain links TRBV27 with TRBJ2-1; D may be TRBD1 or TRBD2 (5 bases each). Germline V gives CDR1 MNHEY, CDR2 SMNVEV (reference sequence). V was shortened by 1 base and J by 0 bases, with 10 bases between the two germline ends. This CDR3 region has 16 residues.

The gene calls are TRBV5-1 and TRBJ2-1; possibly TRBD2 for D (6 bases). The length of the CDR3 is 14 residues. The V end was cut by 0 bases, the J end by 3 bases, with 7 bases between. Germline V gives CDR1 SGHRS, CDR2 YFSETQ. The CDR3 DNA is TGCGCCAGCAGCTTGGACGGGGGCTACAATGAGCAGTTCTTC. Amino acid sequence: CASSLDGGYNEQFF.